This is a list of T cell receptor beta chains from one sample in a study of identical twins. TCRdb used MiXCR to reprocess the 5' RACE reads, holding one entry per CDR3 protein. Among some 500,000 distinct CDR3 sequences listed, over 8.5% were seen once. The sample was also reused in another study, on yellow fever vaccine responses in identical twins.

The sample taken for sequencing was PBMCs. The receptors come from a woman aged 18 to 35 in good health. Each CDR3 is given with its conserved first and last residue. The D gene is left open where the match is weak. Size values are once, few and many counts, or a class for expanded clones, and some rows have none.

V gene	clone size	D gene	J gene	CDR3 DNA	CDR3 protein
TRBV24-1	NA	NA	TRBJ2-4	TGTGCCACCAGTGACTCCGGGAAGAAAAACATTCAGTACTTC	CATSDSGKKNIQYF
TRBV7-9	NA	NA	TRBJ2-4	TGTGCCAGCAGCTTAGAAGGTTTGGGCAAAAACATTCAGTACTTC	CASSLEGLGKNIQYF
TRBV2	few	NA	TRBJ2-3	TGTGCCAGCGAGCTGGTCGGGGATACGCAGTATTTT	CASELVGDTQYF
TRBV4-3	NA	NA	TRBJ2-2	TGCGCCAGCAGCCCCAGGATGACCGGGGAGCTGTTTTTT	CASSPRMTGELFF
TRBV11-2	NA	NA	TRBJ2-7	TGTGCCAGCACCCTTAAGCCGAATAACGAGCAGTACTTC	CASTLKPNNEQYF
TRBV7-8	many	NA	TRBJ1-4	TGTGCCAGCAGCTTCCCCAGGGGAGGGAATGAAAAACTGTTTTTT	CASSFPRGGNEKLFF
TRBV12-3/TRBV12-4	many	TRBD1	TRBJ1-1	TGTGCCAGCAGTCCACTGGGGACAGGGGATCAGGGAGAAGCTTTCTTT	CASSPLGTGDQGEAFF
TRBV9	NA	NA	TRBJ2-2	TGTGCCAGCGGCGCCAACTCCAACACCGGGGAGCTGTTTTTT	CASGANSNTGELFF
TRBV7-2	NA	TRBD1	TRBJ2-1	TGTGCCAGCAGCCCGCACAGGGGACCCGAGCAGTTCTTC	CASSPHRGPEQFF
TRBV3-1	NA	TRBD1	TRBJ1-3	TGTGCCAGCAGCCTCTCGGCAGGGGGCCGAGACACCATATATTTT	CASSLSAGGRDTIYF
TRBV9	NA	TRBD2	TRBJ2-3	TGTGCCAGCAGCCCACGGACTAGCGGGGAAACAGATACGCAGTATTTT	CASSPRTSGETDTQYF
TRBV5-1	few	NA	TRBJ2-3	TGCGCCAGCAGCTTGAGCGGCCAAGCAGATACGCAGTATTTT	CASSLSGQADTQYF
TRBV29-1	many	TRBD2	TRBJ2-1	TGCAGCGACGCACCGGGACTAGCCAACAATGAGCAGTTCTTC	CSDAPGLANNEQFF
TRBV7-2	NA	NA	TRBJ2-1	TGTGCCAGCGTCCACCGGACTACCCCCTCCTACAATGAGCAGTTCTTC	CASVHRTTPSYNEQFF
TRBV7-2	NA	NA	TRBJ1-2	TGTGCCAGCAGCTTCCGGGAGGCTAACTATGGCTACACCTTC	CASSFREANYGYTF
TRBV20-1	many	TRBD2	TRBJ2-2	TGCAGTGCTGAAGGGACTAGCTGGAACACCGGGGAGCTGTTTTTT	CSAEGTSWNTGELFF
TRBV6-4	few	NA	TRBJ1-1	TGTGCCAACATCAGGGAAGCTGAAGCTTTCTTT	CANIREAEAFF
TRBV5-1	many	TRBD1	TRBJ2-1	TGCGCCAGCAGCTTCAAACAGGGGGACTACAATGAGCAGTTCTTC	CASSFKQGDYNEQFF
TRBV3-1	NA	TRBD2	TRBJ2-3	TGTGCCAGCAGCCAAGGGACTAGCGGGAGGCCAGATACGCAGTATTTT	CASSQGTSGRPDTQYF
TRBV30	NA	NA	TRBJ2-1	TGTGCCTGGAGTGTCTCTACTAAACACAATGAGCAGTTCTTC	CAWSVSTKHNEQFF
TRBV6-1	many	NA	TRBJ1-5	TGTGCCAGCAGAGATGGGGGGGATCAGCCCCAGCATTTT	CASRDGGDQPQHF
TRBV27	few	TRBD1	TRBJ2-1	TGTGCCAGCGGGGACAGATTTTACAATGAGCAGTTCTTC	CASGDRFYNEQFF
TRBV12-3/TRBV12-4	many	NA	TRBJ2-3	TGTGCCAGCAGCAGGACAGGAGGGTTTAGCACAGATACGCAGTATTTT	CASSRTGGFSTDTQYF
TRBV7-3	few	TRBD1	TRBJ2-7	TGTGCCAGCAGCTCTACAGCTGGACAGGCCTACGAGCAGTACTTC	CASSSTAGQAYEQYF
TRBV27	few	NA	TRBJ2-3	TGTGCCAGCAGTCCTGACGGGGATAGCGGAAGCACAGATACGCAGTATTTT	CASSPDGDSGSTDTQYF
TRBV24-1	few	NA	TRBJ2-3	TGTGCCACCAGTGAAACCCGGGACAGCACAGATACGCAGTATTTT	CATSETRDSTDTQYF
TRBV20-1	NA	NA	TRBJ2-7	TGCAGTGCTAGAGATTTTGGGACAAACTACGAGCAGTACTTC	CSARDFGTNYEQYF
TRBV4-1	many	NA	TRBJ2-1	TGCGCCAGCAGCCAAGAGGTAGGGAATGAGCAGTTCTTC	CASSQEVGNEQFF
TRBV2	few	TRBD1	TRBJ2-1	TGTGCCAGCGGGACAGGGATCTACAATGAGCAGTTCTTC	CASGTGIYNEQFF
TRBV7-9	few	NA	TRBJ1-1	TGTGCCAGCACCCTCCGGGTTCAGAACACTGAAGCTTTCTTT	CASTLRVQNTEAFF
TRBV10-3	NA	TRBD1	TRBJ2-1	TGTGCCATCAGCGACAGGGGGGGGAATGAGCAGTTCTTC	CAISDRGGNEQFF
TRBV28	NA	NA	TRBJ1-1	TGTGCCAGCAGTTTATGGGCAGGGAAGAACACTGAAGCTTTCTTT	CASSLWAGKNTEAFF
TRBV4-3	NA	TRBD1	TRBJ2-7	TGCGCCAGCAGCCAAGATAGCACAGGGGGTGGCTACGAGCAGTACTTC	CASSQDSTGGGYEQYF
TRBV7-2	NA	NA	TRBJ2-2	TGTGCCAGCAGCCCCGGGATGGGTCGGGAGCTGTTTTTT	CASSPGMGRELFF
TRBV12-3/TRBV12-4	few	NA	TRBJ2-7	TGTGCCAGCAGTTTAAACCCGGACAGCGAGCAGTACTTC	CASSLNPDSEQYF
TRBV7-9	NA	TRBD2	TRBJ2-3	TGTGCCAGCAGCTCCCGTGAGCGGGAATACACAGATACGCAGTATTTT	CASSSREREYTDTQYF
TRBV6-2/TRBV6-3	NA	NA	TRBJ1-6	TGTGCCAGCAGTTACTCGATTCTAATGTCGGGGAGCTCCTATAATTCACCCCTCCACTTT	CASSYSILMSGSSYNSPLHF
TRBV6-2/TRBV6-3	NA	NA	TRBJ2-7	TGTGCCAGCAGTTACGTCGAACAGGCTTACGAGCAGTACTTC	CASSYVEQAYEQYF
TRBV2	few	NA	TRBJ2-3	TGTGCCAGCATTTCTGTTGGAGAGAGCACAGATACGCAGTATTTT	CASISVGESTDTQYF
TRBV20-1	many	NA	TRBJ2-2	TGCAGTGCTCCCCGGGACCTCTACACCGGGGAGCTGTTTTTT	CSAPRDLYTGELFF